Ten or more counts support the clone carrying this T cell receptor beta chain. The data belong to a study of T-cell reconstitution after alpha-beta-depleted transplantation in children. The V gene lost 5 bases and the J gene lost 3 bases, with 18 bases spanning the gap. The CDR3 runs to 16 residues. Per the germline V gene, CDR1 is SGHVS and CDR2 is FQNEAQ. Unique molecular identifiers were built into the TCRbeta library. Each CDR3 protein gets one entry after TCRdb re-called the PCR reads with MiXCR. Among some 300,000 distinct CDR3 sequences, 10% were seen once, and the ten largest hold approximately 2.3%.

The material was PBMCs from the stem cell graft donor, obtained from the stem cell graft. This sequence originates from a human donor who donated a stem cell graft to a child with acute lymphoblastic leukemia. The chain has TRBV7-8 and TRBJ2-3, with a possible D match to TRBD2 (5 bases). Here the CDR3 reads CASSPLGGLGTDTQYF. The DNA for the CDR3 is TGTGCCAGCAGCCCCCTTGGAGGACTTGGTACAGATACGCAGTATTTT.